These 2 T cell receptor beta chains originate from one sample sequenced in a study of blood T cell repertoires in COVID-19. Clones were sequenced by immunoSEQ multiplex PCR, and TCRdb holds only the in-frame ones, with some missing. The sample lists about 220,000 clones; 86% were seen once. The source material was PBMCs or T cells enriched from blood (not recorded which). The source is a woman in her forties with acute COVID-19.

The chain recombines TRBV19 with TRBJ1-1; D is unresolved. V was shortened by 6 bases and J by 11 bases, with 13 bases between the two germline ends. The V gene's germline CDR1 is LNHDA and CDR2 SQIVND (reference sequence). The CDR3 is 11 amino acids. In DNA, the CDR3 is TGTGCCAGTAGCACGACACGTGGGGCTTTCTTT. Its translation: CASSTTRGAFF.

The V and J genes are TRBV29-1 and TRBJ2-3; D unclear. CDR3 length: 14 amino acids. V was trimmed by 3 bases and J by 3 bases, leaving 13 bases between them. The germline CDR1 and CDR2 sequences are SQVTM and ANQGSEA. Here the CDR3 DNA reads TGCAGCGTTGAGTTACGTGGGCCGACAGATACGCAGTATTTT. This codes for CSVELRGPTDTQYF.